The 20 T cell receptor beta chains in this list originate from one sample, sequenced in a study of blood T cell repertoires in COVID-19. The table came from immunoSEQ multiplex PCR; TCRdb's copy has only in-frame clones and leaves some out. The sample contains around 160,000 clones, roughly 89% of which appear only once. Sequencing was carried out using PBMCs or T cells enriched from blood (not recorded which). All receptors derive from a woman aged 50 to 60 who had been exposed to COVID-19.

The chain combines TRBV5-5 with TRBJ2-5; TRBD1 agrees at 10 bases. V was pared by 4 bases and J by 5 bases, with 8 bases of the junction left unmatched. The CDR3 spans 15 residues. Germline CDR1 SGHKS, CDR2 YYEKEE (reference sequence). CDR3 in amino acids: CASSPSGQGFETQYF. CDR3 bases: TGTGCCAGCAGCCCCTCGGGACAGGGGTTTGAGACCCAGTACTTC.

CDR3 residues: CASSLDRNQPQHF. The CDR3 DNA follows: TGTGCCAGCAGTTTAGACAGGAATCAGCCCCAGCATTTT. The chain has TRBV12-3 or TRBV12-4 and TRBJ1-5; TRBD1 might be the D (5 bases). The CDR3 is 13 amino acids. Deletions cut 1 base from V and 4 bases from J, with 5 bases between.

This clone was counted a single time. The chain couples TRBV19 to TRBJ1-2; D ambiguous. This CDR3 region has 14 residues. Germline CDR1 LNHDA, CDR2 SQIVND (reference sequence). The V end lost 6 bases, the J end lost 2 bases, and 13 bases lay between the germline ends. CDR3 sequence (DNA): TGTGCCAGTAGCCCGCGGACTGGAAACTATGGCTACACCTTC. This sequence encodes CASSPRTGNYGYTF.

The rearrangement uses TRBV6-5 and TRBJ1-6, with D uncertain. The CDR3 is 12 amino acids. Germline V gene lookup returns CDR1 MNHEY and CDR2 SVGAGI. The germline V and J ends were trimmed by 8 bases and 9 bases, with 11 bases remaining between them. The CDR3 nucleotides read TGTGCCAGCGGCAGTCAAGTTTCACCCCTCCACTTT. It is translated as CASGSQVSPLHF.

This clone was counted a single time. V and J are TRBV29-1 and TRBJ2-3; 10 bases match TRBD2. V trimming: 0 bases; J trimming: 1 base; junction bases outside the gene matches: 4. This CDR3 comprises 16 residues. In germline, CDR1 is SQVTM, CDR2 ANQGSEA. CDR3 sequence (DNA): TGCAGCGTTGAAGATTTTACTAGCGGGGGCACAGATACGCAGTATTTT. Translated: CSVEDFTSGGTDTQYF.

The rearrangement uses TRBV7-3 and TRBJ1-6; no clear D. This CDR3 contains 15 residues. In germline, CDR1 is SGHTA, CDR2 FQGTGA. Between the trimmed V and J ends, which lost 6 bases and 7 bases, there was a span of 16 bases. The chain's CDR3 is CASRQTGAGNSPLHF. The CDR3 DNA sequence: TGTGCCAGCAGGCAGACTGGAGCCGGGAATTCACCCCTCCACTTT.

The rearrangement links TRBV28 to TRBJ1-5; TRBD1 matches 8 bases. From germline, CDR1 is MDHEN and CDR2 SYDVKM. The CDR3 is 14 residues long. V was clipped by 5 bases and J by 7 bases; unmatched bases: 7. The CDR3 sequence: CASSLPGGGQPQHF. Here the CDR3 DNA reads TGTGCCAGCAGTCTTCCAGGGGGCGGGCAGCCCCAGCATTTT.

As DNA, the CDR3 is TGCGCCAGCAGCTTGGGAGTTAGCGGCGACAATGAGCAGTTCTTC. Translated, it gives CASSLGVSGDNEQFF. The chain carries TRBV5-1 and TRBJ2-1; possible D gene TRBD2, 6 bases. The CDR3 spans 15 residues. Deletions cut 0 bases from V and 5 bases from J, with 12 bases between. The germline gives CDR1 SGHRS, CDR2 YFSETQ.

In this sample, this clone turned up a few times. The chain recombines TRBV24-1 with TRBJ1-6; D not resolved. CDR1 is KGHDR, CDR2 SFDVKD, per germline. V lost 10 bases, J lost 8 bases, and 20 bases lay in between. CDR3 length: 15 amino acids. This CDR3 is CATLGWVNEDSPLHF. The CDR3 coding sequence is TGTGCCACGCTCGGTTGGGTAAACGAGGATTCACCCCTCCACTTT.

The J gene is TRBJ1-5, the V gene TRBV7-9; the D gene is possibly TRBD1 (5 bases). Germline CDR1 SEHNR, CDR2 FQNEAQ (reference sequence). The CDR3 is 13 residues long. Trimming left V 3 bases short and J 6 bases short, with 9 bases between. CDR3 nucleotide sequence: TGTGCCAGCAGCTTCAGGGAAAGTCAGCCCCAGCATTTT. It is translated as CASSFRESQPQHF.

The rearrangement uses TRBV14 and TRBJ2-5, with a weak D call TRBD1 (6 bases). Germline V gene sequence: CDR1 SGHDN, CDR2 FVKESK. V lost 2 bases and J 2 bases, leaving 12 bases between the germline ends. The CDR3 runs to 15 residues. The CDR3 DNA reads TGTGCCAGCAGCCAACTAGTGCAGGGGCAAGAGACCCAGTACTTC. Protein sequence: CASSQLVQGQETQYF.

The chain couples TRBV4-1 to TRBJ2-3, with 8 bases lining up with TRBD2. Germline loops: CDR1 MGHRA, CDR2 YSYEKL. The V and J ends lost 2 bases and 0 bases, in that order; junction bases with no gene match: 4. The CDR3 runs to 16 residues. CDR3 DNA: TGCGCCAGCAGCCAAAAGCGACTAGCGAGCACAGATACGCAGTATTTT. Encoded protein: CASSQKRLASTDTQYF.

CDR3 amino acids: CASSPRQGSGANVLTF. In DNA, the CDR3 is TGTGCCAGCAGCCCTCGACAGGGTTCTGGGGCCAACGTCCTGACTTTC. This rearrangement joins TRBV9 to TRBJ2-6; 7 bases are shared with TRBD1. V was clipped by 4 bases and J by 1 base; unmatched bases: 5. There are 16 residues in the CDR3. Looked up from germline, CDR1 is SGDLS and CDR2 is YYNGEE.

The gene calls are TRBV9 and TRBJ1-1, with a weak D call TRBD1 (6 bases). The CDR3 runs 12 residues. Germline V gene lookup returns CDR1 SGDLS and CDR2 YYNGEE. V shed 4 bases and J shed 8 bases, with 12 bases lying between them. As DNA, the CDR3 is TGTGCCAGCAGCCCACCGGGACACGAAGCTTTCTTT. It translates to CASSPPGHEAFF.

This chain links TRBV5-6 with TRBJ1-3; a weak D match, TRBD1 (5 bases). V was cut by 1 base and J by 0 bases, with 8 bases left in between. From germline, CDR1 is SGHDT and CDR2 YYEEEE. The CDR3 spans 15 residues. This CDR3 is CASSLRGSSGNTIYF. The CDR3 DNA reads as TGTGCCAGCAGCTTGCGGGGGAGCTCTGGAAACACCATATATTTT.

The chain carries TRBV7-2 and TRBJ1-1; TRBD1 aligns across 7 bases. This CDR3 region has 14 residues. Per the germline V gene, CDR1 is SGHTA and CDR2 is FQGNSA. Germline trimming cut 2 bases from V and 4 bases from J; bases unmatched to any gene: 4. CDR3 sequence: CASSLTGVVTEAFF. Here the CDR3 DNA reads TGTGCCAGCAGCTTAACAGGGGTAGTCACTGAAGCTTTCTTT.

The chain is built from TRBV7-6 and TRBJ2-1; 11 bases line up with TRBD1. After removal of 1 base from V and 7 bases from J, the junction contained 3 bases not matched to a gene. Germline CDR1 reads SGHVS; CDR2 reads FNYEAQ. CDR3 length: 15 residues. The CDR3 region has the DNA TGTGCCAGCAGCTTAGGGGACAGGGGGTCAAATGAGCAGTTCTTC. Its translation is CASSLGDRGSNEQFF.

The chain couples TRBV3-1 (or the pseudogene TRBV3-2) to TRBJ2-3; 16 nucleotides agree with TRBD2. V lost 4 bases and J lost 0; bases outside the gene matches: 7. The V gene's germline CDR1 is LGHDT and CDR2 YNNKEL (reference sequence). The CDR3 is made up of 19 amino acids. The CDR3 reads CASSPGLAGGLTSTDTQYF. CDR3 in DNA: TGTGCCAGCAGCCCGGGACTAGCGGGGGGGCTGACTAGCACAGATACGCAGTATTTT.

The chain recombines TRBV27 with TRBJ1-2; 7 nucleotides align to TRBD1. The CDR3 runs 12 residues. Germline CDR1 MNHEY, CDR2 SMNVEV (reference sequence). The J segment lost 8 bases and the V segment lost 8 bases, leaving 8 bases of the junction unmatched. This CDR3 is CASGTAFFGYTF. The CDR3 region has the DNA TGTGCCAGCGGGACAGCCTTCTTCGGCTACACCTTC.

The J gene is TRBJ2-7, the V gene TRBV7-9, with a weak D call TRBD1 (5 bases). The V and J ends lost 5 bases and 3 bases respectively, with 11 bases between them. CDR1 is SEHNR, CDR2 FQNEAQ, per germline (reference sequence). This CDR3 spans 13 amino acids. CDR3 in DNA: TGTGCCAGCAGCGCAAGCCAGGGCTACGAGCAGTACTTC. Its translation is CASSASQGYEQYF.